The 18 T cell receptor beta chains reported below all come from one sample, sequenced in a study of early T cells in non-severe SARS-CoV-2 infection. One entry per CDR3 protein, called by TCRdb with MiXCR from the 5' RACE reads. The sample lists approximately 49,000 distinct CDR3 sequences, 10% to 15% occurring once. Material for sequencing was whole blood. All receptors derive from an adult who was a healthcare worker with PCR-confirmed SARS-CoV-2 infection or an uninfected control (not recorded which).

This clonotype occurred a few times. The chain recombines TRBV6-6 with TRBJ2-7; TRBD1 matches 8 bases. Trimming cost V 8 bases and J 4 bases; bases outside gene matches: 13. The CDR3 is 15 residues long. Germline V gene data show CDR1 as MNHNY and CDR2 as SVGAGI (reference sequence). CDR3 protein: CASRPAGQGLYEQYF. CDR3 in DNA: TGTGCCAGCCGCCCGGCAGGACAGGGTTTGTACGAGCAGTACTTC.

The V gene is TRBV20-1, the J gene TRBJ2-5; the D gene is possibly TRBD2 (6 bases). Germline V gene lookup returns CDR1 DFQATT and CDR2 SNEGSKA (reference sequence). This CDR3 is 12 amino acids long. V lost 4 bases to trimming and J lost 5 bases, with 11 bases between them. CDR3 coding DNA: TGCAGTGCTACCACAGGAGGGGAGACCCAGTACTTC. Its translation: CSATTGGETQYF.

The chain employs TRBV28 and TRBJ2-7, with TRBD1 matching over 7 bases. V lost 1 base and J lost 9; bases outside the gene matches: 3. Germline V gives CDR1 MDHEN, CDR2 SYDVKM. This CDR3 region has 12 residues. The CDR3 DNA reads TGTGCCAGCAGTTTATCAGGACAGGTGCAGTACTTC. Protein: CASSLSGQVQYF.

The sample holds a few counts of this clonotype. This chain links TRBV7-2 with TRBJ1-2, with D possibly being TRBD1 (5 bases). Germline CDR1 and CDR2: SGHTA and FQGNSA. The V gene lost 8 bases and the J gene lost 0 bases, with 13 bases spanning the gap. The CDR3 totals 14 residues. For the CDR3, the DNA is TGTGCCAGCCCTACAGGCAGTTCTAACTATGGCTACACCTTC. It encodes CASPTGSSNYGYTF. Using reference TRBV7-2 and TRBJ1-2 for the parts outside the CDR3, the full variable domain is GAGVSQSPSNKVTEKGKDVELRCDPISGHTALYWYRQSLGQGLEFLIYFQGNSAPDKSGLPSDRFSAERTGGSVSTLTIQRTQQEDSAVYLCASPTGSSNYGYTFGSGTRLTVV.

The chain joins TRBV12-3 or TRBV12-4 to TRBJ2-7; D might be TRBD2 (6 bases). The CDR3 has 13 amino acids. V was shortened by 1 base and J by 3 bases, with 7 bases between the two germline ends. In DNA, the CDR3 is TGTGCCAGCAGTTTAGACGGGGGCTACGAGCAGTACTTC. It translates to CASSLDGGYEQYF.

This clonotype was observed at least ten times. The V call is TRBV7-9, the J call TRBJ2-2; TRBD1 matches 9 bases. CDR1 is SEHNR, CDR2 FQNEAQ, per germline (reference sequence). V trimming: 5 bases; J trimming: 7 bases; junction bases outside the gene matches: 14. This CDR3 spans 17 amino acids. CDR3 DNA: TGTGCCAGCAGCGCGGTCCTCAACAGGGGGCTCAACGGGGAGCTGTTTTTT. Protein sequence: CASSAVLNRGLNGELFF.

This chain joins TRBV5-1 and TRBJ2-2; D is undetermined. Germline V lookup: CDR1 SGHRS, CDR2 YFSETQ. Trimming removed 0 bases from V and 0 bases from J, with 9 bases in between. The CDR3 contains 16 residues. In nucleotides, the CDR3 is TGCGCCAGCAGCTTGGCCGGGCTATCGAACACCGGGGAGCTGTTTTTT. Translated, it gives CASSLAGLSNTGELFF.

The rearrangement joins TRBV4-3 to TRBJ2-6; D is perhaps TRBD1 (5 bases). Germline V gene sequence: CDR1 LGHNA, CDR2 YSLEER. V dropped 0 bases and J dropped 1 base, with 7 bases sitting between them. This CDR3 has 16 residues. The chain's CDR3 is CASSQDWTSGANVLTF. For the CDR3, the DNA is TGCGCCAGCAGCCAAGATTGGACATCTGGGGCCAACGTCCTGACTTTC.

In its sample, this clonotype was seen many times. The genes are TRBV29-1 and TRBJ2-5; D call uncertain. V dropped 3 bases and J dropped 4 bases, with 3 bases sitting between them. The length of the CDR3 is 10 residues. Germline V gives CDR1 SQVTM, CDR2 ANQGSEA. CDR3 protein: CSVEGETQYF. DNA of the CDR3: TGCAGCGTTGAGGGAGAGACCCAGTACTTC.

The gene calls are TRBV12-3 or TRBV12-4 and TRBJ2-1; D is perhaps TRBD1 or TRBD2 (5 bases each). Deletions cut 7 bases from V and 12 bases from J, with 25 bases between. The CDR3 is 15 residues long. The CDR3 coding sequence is TGTGCCAGCACGCCCTCGGGACGGTCGACGGTAGGGCAGTTCTTC. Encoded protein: CASTPSGRSTVGQFF.

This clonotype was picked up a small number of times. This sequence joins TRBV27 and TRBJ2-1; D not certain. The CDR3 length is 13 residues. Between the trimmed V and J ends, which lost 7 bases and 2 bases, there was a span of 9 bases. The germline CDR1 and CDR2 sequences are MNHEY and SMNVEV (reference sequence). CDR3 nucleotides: TGTGCCAGCACCCAATTCCCCTACAATGAGCAGTTCTTC. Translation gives CASTQFPYNEQFF.

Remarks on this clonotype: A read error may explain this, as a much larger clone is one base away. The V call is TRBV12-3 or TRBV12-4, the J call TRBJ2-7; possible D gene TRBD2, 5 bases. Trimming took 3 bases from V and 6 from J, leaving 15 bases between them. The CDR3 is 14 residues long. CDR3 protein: CASSLLEGTSEQYF. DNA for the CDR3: TGTGCCAGCAGTTTGCTAGAGGGAACCTCCGAGCAGTACTTC.

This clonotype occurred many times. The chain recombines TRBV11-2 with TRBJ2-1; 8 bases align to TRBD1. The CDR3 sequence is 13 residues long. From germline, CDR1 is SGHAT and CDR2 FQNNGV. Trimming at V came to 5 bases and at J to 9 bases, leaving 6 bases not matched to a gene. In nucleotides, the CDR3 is TGTGCCAGCAGCCCGTCAGGGGGCAGTGAGCAGTTCTTC. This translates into CASSPSGGSEQFF.

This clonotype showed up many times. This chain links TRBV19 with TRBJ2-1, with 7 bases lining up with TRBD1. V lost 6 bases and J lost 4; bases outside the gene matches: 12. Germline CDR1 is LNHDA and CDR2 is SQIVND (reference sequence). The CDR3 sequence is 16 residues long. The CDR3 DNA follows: TGTGCCAGTAGCCCCCCCGGCCCAGGGGGTTACAATGAGCAGTTCTTC. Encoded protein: CASSPPGPGGYNEQFF. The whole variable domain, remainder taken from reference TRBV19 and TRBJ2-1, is DGGITQSPKYLFRKEGQNVTLSCEQNLNHDAMYWYRQDPGQGLRLIYYSQIVNDFQKGDIAEGYSVSREKKESFPLTVTSAQKNPTAFYLCASSPPGPGGYNEQFFGPGTRLTVL.

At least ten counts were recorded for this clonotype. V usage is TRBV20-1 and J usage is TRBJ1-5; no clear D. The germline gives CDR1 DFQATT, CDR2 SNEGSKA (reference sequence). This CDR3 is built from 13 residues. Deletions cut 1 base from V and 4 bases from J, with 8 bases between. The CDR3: CSARVQTNQPQHF. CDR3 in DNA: TGCAGTGCTAGAGTACAGACTAATCAGCCCCAGCATTTT.

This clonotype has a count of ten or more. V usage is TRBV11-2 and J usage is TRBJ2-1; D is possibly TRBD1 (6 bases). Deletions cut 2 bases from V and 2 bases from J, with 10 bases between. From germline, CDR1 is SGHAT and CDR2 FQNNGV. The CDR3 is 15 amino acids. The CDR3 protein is CASSLTRGPYNEQFF. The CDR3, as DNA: TGTGCCAGCAGCTTAACCAGGGGACCCTACAATGAGCAGTTCTTC.

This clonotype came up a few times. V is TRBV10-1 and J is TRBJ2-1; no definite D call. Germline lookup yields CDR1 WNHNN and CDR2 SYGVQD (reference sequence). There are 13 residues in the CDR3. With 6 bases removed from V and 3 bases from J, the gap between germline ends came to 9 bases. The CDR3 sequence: CASRTPDYNEQFF. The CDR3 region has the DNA TGCGCCAGCAGAACCCCTGACTACAATGAGCAGTTCTTC.

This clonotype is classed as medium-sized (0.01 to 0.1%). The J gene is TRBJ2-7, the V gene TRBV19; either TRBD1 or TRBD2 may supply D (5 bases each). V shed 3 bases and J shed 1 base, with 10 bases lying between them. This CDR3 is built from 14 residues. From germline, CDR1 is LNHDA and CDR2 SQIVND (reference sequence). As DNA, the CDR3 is TGTGCCAGTAGTATCGGGACGGAATCCTACGAGCAGTACTTC. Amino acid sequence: CASSIGTESYEQYF.